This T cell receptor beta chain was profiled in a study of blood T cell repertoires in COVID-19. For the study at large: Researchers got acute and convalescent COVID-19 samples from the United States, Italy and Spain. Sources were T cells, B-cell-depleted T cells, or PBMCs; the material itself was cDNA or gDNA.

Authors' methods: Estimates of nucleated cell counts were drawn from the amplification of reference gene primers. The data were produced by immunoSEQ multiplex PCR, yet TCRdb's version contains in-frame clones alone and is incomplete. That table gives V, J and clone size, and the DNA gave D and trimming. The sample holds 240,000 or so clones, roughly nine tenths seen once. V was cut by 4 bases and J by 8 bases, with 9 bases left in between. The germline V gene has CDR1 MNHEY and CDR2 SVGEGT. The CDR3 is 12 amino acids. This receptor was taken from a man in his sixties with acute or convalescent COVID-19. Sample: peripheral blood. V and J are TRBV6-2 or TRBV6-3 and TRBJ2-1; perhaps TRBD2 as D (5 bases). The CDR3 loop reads CASSFFGDEQFF. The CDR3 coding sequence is TGTGCCAGCAGTTTTTTCGGGGATGAGCAGTTCTTC.